This is a list of T cell receptor beta chains from one sample in a study of quantifying T cell responses using KT2 cells. TCRdb called the UMI-ligation and nested PCR reads again in MiXCR, with one record for every CDR3 protein. Of roughly 51,000 distinct CDR3 sequences listed, 9% to 15% are singletons. Sequences were obtained from PBMCs spiked with cells of the T cell clone KT2. These TCRs come from a human donor. Each CDR3 is given with its conserved first and last residue. The order of the fields is J gene, clone size, D gene, CDR3 length, V gene, CDR3 DNA, CDR3 protein. The D gene is left open where the match is weak. A row's size may be missing; if present it is once, few, many or a size class.

TRBJ2-7 | medium-sized | NA | 16 | TRBV12-5 | TGTGCTAGTGGTTTGGCCCCACAGGAGTTAACCTACGAGCAGTACTTC | CASGLAPQELTYEQYF
TRBJ1-6 | few | NA | 14 | TRBV12-3/TRBV12-4 | TGTGCCAGCAGTTTACGGGGCCCGAATTCACCCCTCCACTTT | CASSLRGPNSPLHF
TRBJ1-5 | few | TRBD1 | 18 | TRBV6-6 | TGTGCCAGCAGTGCCAATCAACGGACAGGGCCGAACAATCAGCCCCAGCATTTT | CASSANQRTGPNNQPQHF
TRBJ2-7 | NA | NA | 14 | TRBV11-3 | TGTGCCAGCAGCTTAGGTAGATTCTCCTACGAGCAGTACTTC | CASSLGRFSYEQYF
TRBJ2-7 | NA | NA | 14 | TRBV20-1 | TGCAGTGCAGCCCGGGACGGGGGTGATTTAGGGCAGTACTTC | CSAARDGGDLGQYF
TRBJ1-1 | NA | TRBD1 | 12 | TRBV30 | TGTGCCCAGACAGGGGGGGACGCTGAAGCTTTCTTT | CAQTGGDAEAFF
TRBJ2-1 | few | NA | 12 | TRBV20-1 | TGCAGTGCTAGCCCGGGCGACAATGAGCAGTTCTTC | CSASPGDNEQFF
TRBJ2-7 | NA | TRBD1 | 18 | TRBV5-1 | TGCGCCAGCAGCTCAGCCGGGACAGGGGACATCCTATCCTACGAGCAGTACTTC | CASSSAGTGDILSYEQYF
TRBJ2-7 | NA | TRBD1 | 14 | TRBV27 | TGTGCCAGCAGTTTATCGGGACAGCCCTACGAGCAGTACTTC | CASSLSGQPYEQYF
TRBJ2-7 | NA | NA | 14 | TRBV20-1 | TGCAGTGCTAGTGAACTGAAAAGCTCCTACGAGCAGTACTTC | CSASELKSSYEQYF
TRBJ2-1 | few | TRBD2 | 14 | TRBV6-2/TRBV6-3 | TGTGCCAGCACCACCCGGCCGGGACTAGCCGAAATTTTATTC | CASTTRPGLAEILF
TRBJ2-5 | few | NA | 11 | TRBV20-1 | TGCAGTGCTAGCGGTCGAGAGACCCAGTACTTC | CSASGRETQYF
TRBJ1-4 | few | NA | 14 | TRBV30 | TGTGCCTGGAGTGTTGCGGGGACTAATGAAAAACTGTTTTTT | CAWSVAGTNEKLFF
TRBJ1-1 | many | TRBD1 | 11 | TRBV12-3/TRBV12-4 | TGTGCCAGCAGTTTCGGGACAGGGGCTTTCTTT | CASSFGTGAFF
TRBJ2-1 | many | NA | 17 | TRBV30 | TGTGCCTGTTCCAAACTCTCCGGGAGTGGAACGTACAATGAGCAGTTCTTC | CACSKLSGSGTYNEQFF
TRBJ2-3 | few | TRBD1 | 15 | TRBV6-4 | TGTGCCAGCAGTCCTCGACAGGGGATGTCAGATACGCAGTATTTT | CASSPRQGMSDTQYF
TRBJ2-5 | NA | NA | 14 | TRBV25-1 | TGTGCCAGCAGTGAACTGGACAGTCAAGAGACCCAGTACTTC | CASSELDSQETQYF
TRBJ1-5 | few | NA | 15 | TRBV6-5 | TGTGCCAGCAGTCCAGCCATGGGGGCCAATCAGCCCCAGCATTTT | CASSPAMGANQPQHF
TRBJ2-7 | NA | TRBD1 | 16 | TRBV7-8 | TGTGCCAGCAGCCTGGGATCCGGGACAGCTTCCTACGAGCAGTACTTC | CASSLGSGTASYEQYF
TRBJ2-5 | few | NA | 14 | TRBV11-2 | TGTGCCAGCAGCTTAGGTCAGGCATCAGAGACCCAGTACTTC | CASSLGQASETQYF
TRBJ2-3 | NA | NA | 14 | TRBV5-4 | TGTGCCAGCAGCCAGGGACCCCGCACAGATACGCAGTATTTT | CASSQGPRTDTQYF
TRBJ1-5 | many | NA | 13 | TRBV10-2 | TGCGCCAGCAGAGGATTTGCCAATCAGCCCCAGCATTTT | CASRGFANQPQHF
TRBJ1-6 | NA | TRBD1 | 15 | TRBV12-3/TRBV12-4 | TGTGCCAGCAGACAGGGACAGGGCTATAATTCACCCCTCCACTTT | CASRQGQGYNSPLHF
TRBJ2-7 | NA | NA | 16 | TRBV11-2 | TGTGCCAGCAGCTTAGCAGGGCACGAGAGATTCTACGAGCAGTACTTC | CASSLAGHERFYEQYF
TRBJ2-7 | many | NA | 13 | TRBV9 | TGTGCCAGCAGCGTAGGGGGCAGCTACGAGCAGTACTTC | CASSVGGSYEQYF
TRBJ1-5 | many | NA | 13 | TRBV7-2 | TGTGCCAGCAGCTTACAGGGTAGTCAGCCCCAGCATTTT | CASSLQGSQPQHF
TRBJ2-7 | NA | NA | 14 | TRBV5-4 | TGTGCCAGCAGCTTGGGGGAGAGAGGCTACGAGCAGTACTTC | CASSLGERGYEQYF
TRBJ1-1 | few | NA | 15 | TRBV6-2/TRBV6-3 | TGTGCCAGCAGTTACCGTGCCAGGGTGAACACTGAAGCTTTCTTT | CASSYRARVNTEAFF
TRBJ1-2 | many | NA | 16 | TRBV4-3 | TGCGCCAGCAGCCAAGATCGCGTTGTCCGACTGAGAGGCTACACCTTC | CASSQDRVVRLRGYTF
TRBJ1-4 | NA | TRBD1 | 14 | TRBV10-3 | TGTGCCATCAGTGACAGGGGGCCCAGTGAAAAACTGTTTTTT | CAISDRGPSEKLFF
TRBJ2-1 | NA | NA | 15 | TRBV20-1 | TGCAGTGCAAGCCCCGGGTCTTCGAGATACAATGAGCAGTTCTTC | CSASPGSSRYNEQFF
TRBJ1-1 | many | NA | 14 | TRBV5-1 | TGCGCCAGCAGCTTTGGCCGCAGGAACACTGAAGCTTTCTTT | CASSFGRRNTEAFF
TRBJ2-7 | few | TRBD2 | 15 | TRBV7-9 | TGTGCCAGCACCTTAGCAGCGGGAGGATTGTCGGAGCAGTACTTC | CASTLAAGGLSEQYF
TRBJ2-3 | NA | TRBD1 | 16 | TRBV2 | TGTGCCAGCAGTCAAGTCGACAGGGCCGCCGGAGATACGCAGTATTTT | CASSQVDRAAGDTQYF
TRBJ2-5 | many | TRBD1 | 15 | TRBV7-6 | TGTGCCAGCAGCTTAGCTGGGACAGACCAAGAGACCCAGTACTTC | CASSLAGTDQETQYF
TRBJ1-1 | NA | NA | 15 | TRBV7-3 | TGTGCCAGCAGCTTAAATGCATTGGGGAAAACTGAAGCTTTCTTT | CASSLNALGKTEAFF
TRBJ2-1 | few | NA | 15 | TRBV13 | TGTGCCAGCAGCTTAGATGGTAGCGGAAACAATGAGCAGTTCTTC | CASSLDGSGNNEQFF
TRBJ1-1 | few | NA | 13 | TRBV7-8 | TGTGCCAGCAGCTTAGGGTCAGTCGGTGAAGCTTTCTTT | CASSLGSVGEAFF
TRBJ1-2 | many | TRBD1 | 15 | TRBV11-2 | TGTGCCAGCAGTACCCGGGACAGGGGTATCTATGGCTACACCTTC | CASSTRDRGIYGYTF
TRBJ2-5 | few | NA | 15 | TRBV2 | TGTGCCAGCAGTGAACGTCTGCGATACCAAGAGACCCAGTACTTC | CASSERLRYQETQYF
TRBJ2-7 | NA | TRBD1 | 15 | TRBV11-1 | TGTGCCAGCAGCGCTGACAGGGGGTCGTCCTACGAGCAGTACTTC | CASSADRGSSYEQYF